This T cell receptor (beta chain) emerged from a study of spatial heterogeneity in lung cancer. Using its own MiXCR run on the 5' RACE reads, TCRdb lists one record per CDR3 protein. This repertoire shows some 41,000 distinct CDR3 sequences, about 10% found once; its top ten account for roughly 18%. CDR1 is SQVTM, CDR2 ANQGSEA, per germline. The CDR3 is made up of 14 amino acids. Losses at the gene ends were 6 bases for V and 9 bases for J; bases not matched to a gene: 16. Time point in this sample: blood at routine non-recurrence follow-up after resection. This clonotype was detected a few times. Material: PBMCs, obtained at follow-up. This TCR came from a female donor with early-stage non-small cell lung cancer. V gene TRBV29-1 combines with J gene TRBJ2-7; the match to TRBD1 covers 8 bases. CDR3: CSVLTGGVRAVQYF. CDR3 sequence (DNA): TGCAGCGTCCTTACAGGGGGAGTTCGTGCGGTGCAGTACTTC.